Listed below are T cell receptor beta chains from one sample, sequenced in a study of CD8 T cells in Susac syndrome. TCRdb processed the immunoSEQ multiplex PCR reads anew with MiXCR; each CDR3 protein has one entry. The data contain 150,000 to 200,000 distinct CDR3 sequences, 90% to 95% of them singletons. The sample was CD4+ T cells from PBMCs. The source of these receptors is a human donor in good health. Each CDR3 is given without its conserved first and last residue. Fields, in order: V gene, J gene, CDR3 protein.

v_call: TRBV5-1; j_call: TRBJ2-5; cdr3_aa: ASNPDQETQY
v_call: TRBV10-3; j_call: TRBJ2-3; cdr3_aa: AISESSLRRRIDTQY
v_call: TRBV4-1; j_call: TRBJ1-4; cdr3_aa: ASSRDRAVEKLF
v_call: TRBV30; j_call: TRBJ1-1; cdr3_aa: AWKVGDTEAF
v_call: TRBV12-2; j_call: TRBJ1-2; cdr3_aa: ASRLSQTPYGYT
v_call: TRBV18; j_call: TRBJ2-2; cdr3_aa: ASSRDGASGELF
v_call: TRBV12-3/TRBV12-4; j_call: TRBJ2-5; cdr3_aa: ASSIRQEGETQY
v_call: TRBV7-7; j_call: TRBJ2-7; cdr3_aa: ASSLSLEYEQY
v_call: TRBV19; j_call: TRBJ1-5; cdr3_aa: ASSIRGSQPQH
v_call: TRBV6-5; j_call: TRBJ2-7; cdr3_aa: ASSSLVTGSYEQY
v_call: TRBV7-2; j_call: TRBJ2-5; cdr3_aa: ASSSRGPQY
v_call: TRBV20-1; j_call: TRBJ1-2; cdr3_aa: SVPGEGGYT
v_call: TRBV5-1; j_call: TRBJ2-7; cdr3_aa: ASSLGRVGGEQY
v_call: TRBV28; j_call: TRBJ1-6; cdr3_aa: ATTVLGSPLH
v_call: TRBV9; j_call: TRBJ2-5; cdr3_aa: ASSATGGGETQY
v_call: TRBV5-4; j_call: TRBJ2-7; cdr3_aa: ASRLDMAAYEQY
v_call: TRBV6-4; j_call: TRBJ2-3; cdr3_aa: ASSVQPTDTQY
v_call: TRBV20-1; j_call: TRBJ2-1; cdr3_aa: SASGGAGNNEQF
v_call: TRBV29-1; j_call: TRBJ2-7; cdr3_aa: SVEGQGVGEQY
v_call: TRBV6-1; j_call: TRBJ1-5; cdr3_aa: ASSVQGTGQPQH
v_call: TRBV5-1; j_call: TRBJ2-1; cdr3_aa: ASSPSSGAGGYNEQF
v_call: TRBV29-1; j_call: TRBJ1-1; cdr3_aa: SVMLMNTEAF
v_call: TRBV2; j_call: TRBJ1-2; cdr3_aa: ASSEQSNYGYT
v_call: TRBV11-2; j_call: TRBJ2-6; cdr3_aa: ASSQSGTGANVLT
v_call: TRBV7-3; j_call: TRBJ2-1; cdr3_aa: ASSLNPTSGGAKEQF
v_call: TRBV7-9; j_call: TRBJ2-7; cdr3_aa: ASSLDISYEQY
v_call: TRBV6-5; j_call: TRBJ2-7; cdr3_aa: ASRAGTGGYEQY